Below, one T cell receptor (beta chain) is given with its context. The CDR3 contains 15 residues. V dropped 4 bases and J dropped 6; count of bases not matched to a gene: 11. The use of a sample-barcoded 5' primer and a J-beta primer mix characterized a second PCR of roughly 7 to 11 cycles. TCRdb reprocessed the 5' RACE reads with MiXCR, giving one entry per CDR3 protein. The profile shows about a million distinct CDR3 sequences, more than 30% of them singletons. This record comes from a study of blood T cells in healthy people across ages. Sequences were obtained from blood. The sequence was collected from a man between 18 and 35 years old in good health. J is TRBJ1-1 and V is TRBV12-3 or TRBV12-4; 7 positions agree with TRBD1. CDR3 coding DNA: TGTGCCAGCAGTTACCCAATAACAGGGGCCCCTGAAGCTTTCTTT. Its protein is CASSYPITGAPEAFF.